This T cell receptor beta chain is drawn from a study of response to subunit inactivated influenza vaccine. Overall study results and limits: The authors proposed limited new T cell recruitment per seasonal influenza vaccination.

TCRdb re-called the RT-PCR reads with MiXCR, one entry per CDR3 protein. The sample contains under 800,000 distinct CDR3 sequences, 14% of which appear only once. Regarding this clonotype: Its antigen is still unknown.

Trimming at V came to 7 bases and at J to 1 base, leaving 8 bases not matched to a gene. The V gene's germline CDR1 is DFQATT and CDR2 SNEGSKA (reference sequence). The CDR3 contains 15 residues. The V gene is TRBV20-1, the J gene TRBJ2-3, with 10 positions matching TRBD1. The specimen was PBMCs from blood, collected around two weeks before vaccination. The origin of this receptor is a man over 45 who received an inactivated influenza vaccine. CDR3 in amino acids: CSGALGQGRTDTQYF. The CDR3 DNA is TGCAGTGGGGCCTTGGGACAGGGGCGCACAGATACGCAGTATTTT.